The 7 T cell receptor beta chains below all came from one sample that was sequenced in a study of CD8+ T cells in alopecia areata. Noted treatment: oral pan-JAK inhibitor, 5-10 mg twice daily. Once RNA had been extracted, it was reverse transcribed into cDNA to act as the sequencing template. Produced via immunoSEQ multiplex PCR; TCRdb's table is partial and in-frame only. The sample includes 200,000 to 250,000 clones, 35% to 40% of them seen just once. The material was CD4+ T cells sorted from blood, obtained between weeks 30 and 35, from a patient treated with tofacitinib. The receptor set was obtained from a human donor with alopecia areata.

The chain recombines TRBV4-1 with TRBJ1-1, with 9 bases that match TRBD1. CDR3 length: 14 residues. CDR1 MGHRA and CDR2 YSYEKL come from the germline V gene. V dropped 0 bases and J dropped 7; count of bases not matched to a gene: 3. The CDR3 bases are TGCGCCAGCAGCCAAGAGGACAGGGGACGTGAAGCTTTCTTT. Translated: CASSQEDRGREAFF.

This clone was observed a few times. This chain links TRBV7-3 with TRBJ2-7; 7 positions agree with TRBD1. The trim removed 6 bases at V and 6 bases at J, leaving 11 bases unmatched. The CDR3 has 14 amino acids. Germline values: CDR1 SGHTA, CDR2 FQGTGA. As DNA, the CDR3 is TGTGCCAGCAGTTCCGCCGGACAGGCAAGCGAGCAGTACTTC. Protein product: CASSSAGQASEQYF.

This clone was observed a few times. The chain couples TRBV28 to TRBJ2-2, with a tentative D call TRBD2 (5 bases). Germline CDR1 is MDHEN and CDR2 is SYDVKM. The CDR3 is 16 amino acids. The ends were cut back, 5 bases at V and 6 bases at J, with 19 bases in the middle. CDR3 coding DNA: TGTGCCAGCAGTAAACTCGGGATCATGCGAGCCGGGGAGCTGTTTTTT. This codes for CASSKLGIMRAGELFF.

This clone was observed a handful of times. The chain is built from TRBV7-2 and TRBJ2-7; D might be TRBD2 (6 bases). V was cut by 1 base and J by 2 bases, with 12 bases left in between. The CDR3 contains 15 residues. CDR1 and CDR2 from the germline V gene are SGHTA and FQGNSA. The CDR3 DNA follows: TGTGCCAGCAGCTTAGAAGGTAGCGGAGCCTACGAGCAGTACTTC. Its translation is CASSLEGSGAYEQYF.

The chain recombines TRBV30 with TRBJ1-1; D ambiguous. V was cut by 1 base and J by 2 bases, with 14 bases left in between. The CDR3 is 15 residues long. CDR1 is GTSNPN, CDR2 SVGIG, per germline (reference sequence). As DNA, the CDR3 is TGTGCCTGGAGTGGGGTGGGGAGTCCTAACACTGAAGCTTTCTTT. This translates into CAWSGVGSPNTEAFF.

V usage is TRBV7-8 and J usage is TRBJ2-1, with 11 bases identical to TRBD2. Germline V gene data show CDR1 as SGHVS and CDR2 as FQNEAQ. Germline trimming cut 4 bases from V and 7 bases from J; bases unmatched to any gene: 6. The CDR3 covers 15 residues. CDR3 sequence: CASSSLAGGLNEQFF. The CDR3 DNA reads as TGTGCCAGCAGCTCGCTAGCGGGAGGCTTGAATGAGCAGTTCTTC.

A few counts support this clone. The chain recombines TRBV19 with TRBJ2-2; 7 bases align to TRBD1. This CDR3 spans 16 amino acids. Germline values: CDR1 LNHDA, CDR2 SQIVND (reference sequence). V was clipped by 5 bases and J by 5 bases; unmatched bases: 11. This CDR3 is CASSADSTGKTGELFF. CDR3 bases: TGTGCCAGTAGTGCCGACTCGACAGGGAAGACCGGGGAGCTGTTTTTT. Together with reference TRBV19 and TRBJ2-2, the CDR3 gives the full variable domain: DGGITQSPKYLFRKEGQNVTLSCEQNLNHDAMYWYRQDPGQGLRLIYYSQIVNDFQKGDIAEGYSVSREKKESFPLTVTSAQKNPTAFYLCASSADSTGKTGELFFGEGSRLTVL.